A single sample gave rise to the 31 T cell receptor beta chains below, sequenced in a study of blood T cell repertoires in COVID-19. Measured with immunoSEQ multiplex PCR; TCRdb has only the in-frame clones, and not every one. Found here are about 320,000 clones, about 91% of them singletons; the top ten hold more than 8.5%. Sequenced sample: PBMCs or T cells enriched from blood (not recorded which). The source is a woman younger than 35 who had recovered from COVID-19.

DNA for the CDR3: TGCGCCAGCAGCCCGACAGGCAACTATGGCTACACCTTC. Amino acids: CASSPTGNYGYTF. The chain joins TRBV5-1 to TRBJ1-2, with D possibly matching TRBD1 (6 bases). The germline V gene has CDR1 SGHRS and CDR2 YFSETQ. V was pared by 4 bases and J by 2 bases, with 9 bases between. The CDR3 runs to 13 residues.

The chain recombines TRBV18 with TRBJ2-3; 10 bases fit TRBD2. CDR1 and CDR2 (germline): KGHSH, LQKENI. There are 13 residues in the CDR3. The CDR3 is CAAGTSGTDTQYF. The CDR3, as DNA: TGTGCGGCCGGGACTAGCGGCACAGATACGCAGTATTTT.

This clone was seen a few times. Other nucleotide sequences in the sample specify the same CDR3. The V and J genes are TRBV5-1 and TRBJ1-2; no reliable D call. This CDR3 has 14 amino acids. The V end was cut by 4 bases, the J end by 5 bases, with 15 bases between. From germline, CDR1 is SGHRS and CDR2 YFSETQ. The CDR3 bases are TGCGCCAGCAGCCCCACCGGTGGGGAGTATGGCTACACCTTC. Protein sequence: CASSPTGGEYGYTF.

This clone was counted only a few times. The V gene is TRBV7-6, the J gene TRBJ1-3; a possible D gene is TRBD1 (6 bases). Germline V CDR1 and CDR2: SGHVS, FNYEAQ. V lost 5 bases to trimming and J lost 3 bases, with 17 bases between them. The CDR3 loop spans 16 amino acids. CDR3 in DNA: TGTGCCAGCAGCCGTAGGGACACCGGAGATGGAAACACCATATATTTT. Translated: CASSRRDTGDGNTIYF.

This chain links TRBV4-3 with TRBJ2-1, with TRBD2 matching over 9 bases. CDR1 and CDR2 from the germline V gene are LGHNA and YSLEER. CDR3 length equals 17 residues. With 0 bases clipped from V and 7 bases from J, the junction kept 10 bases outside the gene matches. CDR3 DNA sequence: TGCGCCAGCAGCCAAGAAGTGTGGCGGGGGGGCCGTAATGAGCAGTTCTTC. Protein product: CASSQEVWRGGRNEQFF.

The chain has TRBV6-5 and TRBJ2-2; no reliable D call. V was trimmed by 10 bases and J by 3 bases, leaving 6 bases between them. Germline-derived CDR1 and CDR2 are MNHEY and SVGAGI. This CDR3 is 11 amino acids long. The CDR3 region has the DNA TGTGCCACCTCCGACACCGGGGAGCTGTTTTTT. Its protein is CATSDTGELFF.

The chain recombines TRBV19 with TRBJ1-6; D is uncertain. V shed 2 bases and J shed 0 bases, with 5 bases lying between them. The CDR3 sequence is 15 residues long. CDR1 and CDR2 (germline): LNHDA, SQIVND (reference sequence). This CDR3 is CASSIKSSYNSPLHF. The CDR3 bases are TGTGCCAGTAGTATAAAGAGCTCCTATAATTCACCCCTCCACTTT.

The CDR3 loop is CAWTGDRGSFGGYTF. The CDR3 DNA sequence: TGTGCCTGGACCGGGGACAGGGGGAGTTTTGGGGGCTACACCTTC. The chain has TRBV30 and TRBJ1-2, with TRBD1 identical over 11 bases. The V gene end was trimmed by 4 bases and the J gene end by 8 bases; junction bases not matched to a gene: 12. Germline CDR1 reads GTSNPN; CDR2 reads SVGIG (reference sequence). The CDR3 loop spans 15 amino acids.

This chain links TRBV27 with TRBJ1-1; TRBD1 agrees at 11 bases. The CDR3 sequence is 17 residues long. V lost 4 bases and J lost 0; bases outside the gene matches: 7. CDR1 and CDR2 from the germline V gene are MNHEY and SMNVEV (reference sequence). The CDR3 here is CASSWTGGEEMNTEAFF. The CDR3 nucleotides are TGTGCCAGCAGTTGGACAGGGGGCGAGGAAATGAACACTGAAGCTTTCTTT.

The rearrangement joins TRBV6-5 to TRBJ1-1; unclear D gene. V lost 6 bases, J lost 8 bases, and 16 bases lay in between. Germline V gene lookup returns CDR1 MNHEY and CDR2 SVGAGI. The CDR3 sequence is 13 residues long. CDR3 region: CASRAITESEAFF. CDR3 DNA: TGTGCCAGCAGAGCTATAACAGAATCAGAAGCTTTCTTT.

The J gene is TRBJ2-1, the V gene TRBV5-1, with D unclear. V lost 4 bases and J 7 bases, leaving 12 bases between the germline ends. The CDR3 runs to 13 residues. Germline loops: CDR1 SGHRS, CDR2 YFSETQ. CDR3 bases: TGCGCCAGCAGCCTATTACCCCGGAATGAGCAGTTCTTC. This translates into CASSLLPRNEQFF.

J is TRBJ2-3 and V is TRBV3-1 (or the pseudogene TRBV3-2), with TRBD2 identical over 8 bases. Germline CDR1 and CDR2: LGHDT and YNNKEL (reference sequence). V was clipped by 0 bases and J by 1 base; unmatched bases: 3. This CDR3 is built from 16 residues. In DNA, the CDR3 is TGTGCCAGCAGCCAAGATAGCGGGGCCCGCACAGATACGCAGTATTTT. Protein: CASSQDSGARTDTQYF.

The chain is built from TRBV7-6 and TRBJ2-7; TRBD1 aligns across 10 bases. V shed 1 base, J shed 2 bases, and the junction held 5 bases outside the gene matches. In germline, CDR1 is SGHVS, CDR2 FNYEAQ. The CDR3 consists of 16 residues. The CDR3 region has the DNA TGTGCCAGCAGCTTAGGGGGACAGGGGTTTCCCTACGAGCAGTACTTC. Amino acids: CASSLGGQGFPYEQYF.

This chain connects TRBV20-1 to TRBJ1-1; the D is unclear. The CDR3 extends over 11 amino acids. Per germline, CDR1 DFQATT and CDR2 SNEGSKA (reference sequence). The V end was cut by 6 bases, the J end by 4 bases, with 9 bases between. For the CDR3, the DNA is TGCAGTGCCGCGTTGAGCACTGAAGCTTTCTTT. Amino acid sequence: CSAALSTEAFF.

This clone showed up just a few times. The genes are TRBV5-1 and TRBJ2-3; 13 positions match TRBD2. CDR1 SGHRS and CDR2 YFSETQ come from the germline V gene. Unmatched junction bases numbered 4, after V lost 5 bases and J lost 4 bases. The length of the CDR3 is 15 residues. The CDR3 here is CASRRGLAGADTQYF. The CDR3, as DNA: TGCGCCAGCAGGAGAGGACTAGCGGGGGCAGATACGCAGTATTTT.

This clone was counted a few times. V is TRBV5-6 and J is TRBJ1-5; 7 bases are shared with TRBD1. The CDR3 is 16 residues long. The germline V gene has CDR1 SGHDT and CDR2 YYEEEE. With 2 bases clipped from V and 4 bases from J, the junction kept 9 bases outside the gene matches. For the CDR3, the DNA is TGTGCCAGCAGCTTAGGGGGCAGGACGCCGAATCAGCCCCAGCATTTT. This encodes CASSLGGRTPNQPQHF.

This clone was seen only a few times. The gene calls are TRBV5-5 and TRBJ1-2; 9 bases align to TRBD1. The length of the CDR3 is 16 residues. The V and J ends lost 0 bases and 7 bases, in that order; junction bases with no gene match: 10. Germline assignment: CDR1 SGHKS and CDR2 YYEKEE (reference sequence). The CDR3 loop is CASSLVVSTGGGGYTF. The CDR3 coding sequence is TGTGCCAGCAGCTTGGTGGTCTCGACAGGGGGAGGTGGCTACACCTTC.

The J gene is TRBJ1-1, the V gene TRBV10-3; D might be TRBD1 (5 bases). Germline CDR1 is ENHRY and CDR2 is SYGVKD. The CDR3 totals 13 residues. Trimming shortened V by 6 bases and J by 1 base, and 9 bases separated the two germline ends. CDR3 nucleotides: TGTGCCATCAGACAGGATCAGAACACTGAAGCTTTCTTT. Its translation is CAIRQDQNTEAFF.

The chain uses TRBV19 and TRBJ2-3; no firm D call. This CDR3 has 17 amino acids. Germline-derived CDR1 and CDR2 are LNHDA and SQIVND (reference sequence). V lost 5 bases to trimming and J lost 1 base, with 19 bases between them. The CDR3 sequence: CASSSAPYVRGTDTQYF. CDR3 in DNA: TGTGCCAGTAGTTCAGCCCCTTACGTCCGGGGCACAGATACGCAGTATTTT. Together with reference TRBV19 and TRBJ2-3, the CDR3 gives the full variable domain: DGGITQSPKYLFRKEGQNVTLSCEQNLNHDAMYWYRQDPGQGLRLIYYSQIVNDFQKGDIAEGYSVSREKKESFPLTVTSAQKNPTAFYLCASSSAPYVRGTDTQYFGPGTRLTVL.

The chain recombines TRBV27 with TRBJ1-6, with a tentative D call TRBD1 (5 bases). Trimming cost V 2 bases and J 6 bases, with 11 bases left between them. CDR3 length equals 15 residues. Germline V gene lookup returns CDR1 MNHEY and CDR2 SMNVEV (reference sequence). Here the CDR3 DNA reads TGTGCCAGCAGTTTAGACAGCGCCTCTAATTCACCCCTCCACTTT. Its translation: CASSLDSASNSPLHF.

DNA for the CDR3: TGTGCCAGCAGCCTTCGCCCCACTAGCATGAAGGGGAGGAATGAGCAGTTCTTC. Translated: CASSLRPTSMKGRNEQFF. V gene TRBV7-8 combines with J gene TRBJ2-1, with D perhaps TRBD2 (6 bases). Per the germline V gene, CDR1 is SGHVS and CDR2 is FQNEAQ. Trimming stripped 5 bases from V and 7 bases from J, with 27 bases between. The CDR3 covers 18 residues.

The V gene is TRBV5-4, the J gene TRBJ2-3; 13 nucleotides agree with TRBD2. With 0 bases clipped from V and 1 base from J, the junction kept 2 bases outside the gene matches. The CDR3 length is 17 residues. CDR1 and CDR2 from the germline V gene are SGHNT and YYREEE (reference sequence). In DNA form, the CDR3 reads TGTGCCAGCAGCTTGGTCGGACTAGCGGGAGGCACAGATACGCAGTATTTT. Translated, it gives CASSLVGLAGGTDTQYF. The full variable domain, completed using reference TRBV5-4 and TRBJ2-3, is ETGVTQSPTHLIKTRGQQVTLRCSSQSGHNTVSWYQQALGQGPQFIFQYYREEENGRGNFPPRFSGLQFPNYSSELNVNALELDDSALYLCASSLVGLAGGTDTQYFGPGTRLTVL.

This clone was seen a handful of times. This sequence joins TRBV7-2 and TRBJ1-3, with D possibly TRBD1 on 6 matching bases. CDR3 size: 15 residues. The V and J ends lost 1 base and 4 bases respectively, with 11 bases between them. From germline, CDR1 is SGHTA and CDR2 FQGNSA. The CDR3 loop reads CASSLDTGPGNTIYF. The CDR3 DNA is TGTGCCAGCAGCTTAGACACAGGGCCCGGAAACACCATATATTTT.

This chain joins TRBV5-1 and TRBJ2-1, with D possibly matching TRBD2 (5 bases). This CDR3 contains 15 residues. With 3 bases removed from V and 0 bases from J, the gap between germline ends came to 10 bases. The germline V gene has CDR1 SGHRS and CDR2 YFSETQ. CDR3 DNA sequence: TGCGCCAGCAGCTGGGGTGGGAGCTCCTACAATGAGCAGTTCTTC. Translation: CASSWGGSSYNEQFF. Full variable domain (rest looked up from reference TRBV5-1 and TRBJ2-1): KAGVTQTPRYLIKTRGQQVTLSCSPISGHRSVSWYQQTPGQGLQFLFEYFSETQRNKGNFPGRFSGRQFSNSRSEMNVSTLELGDSALYLCASSWGGSSYNEQFFGPGTRLTVL.

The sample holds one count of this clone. CDR3 protein: CASSELRVKYF. In DNA, the CDR3 is TGTGCCAGCAGTGAATTAAGAGTTAAGTACTTC. The gene calls are TRBV6-1 and TRBJ2-7, with D unresolved. V lost 2 bases to trimming and J lost 11 bases, with 10 bases between them. The CDR3 runs to 11 residues. From germline, CDR1 is MNHNS and CDR2 SASEGT.

The CDR3 nucleotides are TGTGCCAGCAGTGAAGCTGGACAGGGCTACGAGCAGTACTTC. Residues: CASSEAGQGYEQYF. The J gene is TRBJ2-7, the V gene TRBV6-1, with TRBD1 matching 8 bases. From germline, CDR1 is MNHNS and CDR2 SASEGT. J was trimmed by 3 bases and V by 0 bases; bases with no gene match: 1. The CDR3 contains 14 residues.

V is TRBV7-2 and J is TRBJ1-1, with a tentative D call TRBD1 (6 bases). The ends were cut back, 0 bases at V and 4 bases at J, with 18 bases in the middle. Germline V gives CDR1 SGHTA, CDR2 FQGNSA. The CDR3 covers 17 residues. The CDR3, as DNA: TGTGCCAGCAGCTTAGCCAAAATCGGACAGCGATTCACTGAAGCTTTCTTT. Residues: CASSLAKIGQRFTEAFF.

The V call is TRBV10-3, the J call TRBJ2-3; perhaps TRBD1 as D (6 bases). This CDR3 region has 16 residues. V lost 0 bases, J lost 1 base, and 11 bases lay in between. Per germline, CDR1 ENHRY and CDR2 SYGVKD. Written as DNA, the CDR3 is TGTGCCATCAGTGAGTCGACGGCAGGGGGCACAGATACGCAGTATTTT. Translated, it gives CAISESTAGGTDTQYF.

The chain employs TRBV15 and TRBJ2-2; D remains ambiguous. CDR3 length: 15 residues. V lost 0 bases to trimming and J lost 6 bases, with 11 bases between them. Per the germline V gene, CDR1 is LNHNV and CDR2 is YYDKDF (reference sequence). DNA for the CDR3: TGTGCCACCAGCAGAGATCCCAGGTCCGCCGGGGAGCTGTTTTTT. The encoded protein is CATSRDPRSAGELFF.

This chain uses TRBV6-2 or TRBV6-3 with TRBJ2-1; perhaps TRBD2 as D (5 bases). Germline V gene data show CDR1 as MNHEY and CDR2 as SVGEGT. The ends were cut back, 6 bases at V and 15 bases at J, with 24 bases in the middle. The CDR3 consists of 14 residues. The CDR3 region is CASSRRDYNPRAFF. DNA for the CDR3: TGTGCCAGCAGCCGACGGGATTACAATCCTCGGGCGTTCTTC.

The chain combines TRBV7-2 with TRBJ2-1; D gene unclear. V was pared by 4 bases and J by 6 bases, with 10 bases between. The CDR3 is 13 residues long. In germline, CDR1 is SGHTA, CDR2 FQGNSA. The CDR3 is CASSSRFGNEQFF. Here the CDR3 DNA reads TGTGCCAGCAGCTCCCGGTTCGGCAATGAGCAGTTCTTC. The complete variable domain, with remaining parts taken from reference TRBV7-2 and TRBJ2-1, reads GAGVSQSPSNKVTEKGKDVELRCDPISGHTALYWYRQSLGQGLEFLIYFQGNSAPDKSGLPSDRFSAERTGGSVSTLTIQRTQQEDSAVYLCASSSRFGNEQFFGPGTRLTVL.